Listed below are T cell receptor beta chains from one sample, sequenced in a study of T cells in localized non-small cell lung cancer. Generated by immunoSEQ multiplex PCR, the TCRdb table keeps only in-frame clones and is missing some. Here the sample spans fewer than 35,000 clones, over 80% being singletons. The starting material was PBMCs, obtained before any cancer treatment. These TCRs come from a man aged 35 to 70 with stage II lung adenocarcinoma. The CDR3 runs from the conserved cysteine through the conserved F or W. Fields, in order: D gene, V gene, J gene, clone size, CDR3 protein, CDR3 DNA. D genes are given only for firm matches. Not every row has a clone size; where given, it reads once, few, many or a size class.

D: TRBD1
V: TRBV7-8
J: TRBJ2-2
size: NA
CDR3: CASSYDRVGTGELFF
DNA: TGTGCCAGCAGCTATGACAGGGTGGGCACCGGGGAGCTGTTTTTT

D: NA
V: TRBV9
J: TRBJ2-1
size: NA
CDR3: CASSRGLEVSNEQFF
DNA: TGTGCCAGCAGCCGAGGACTGGAAGTCTCGAATGAGCAGTTCTTC

D: NA
V: TRBV5-1
J: TRBJ2-3
size: NA
CDR3: CASSEGSTDTQYF
DNA: TGCGCCAGCAGCGAGGGGAGCACAGATACGCAGTATTTT

D: NA
V: TRBV6-4
J: TRBJ2-1
size: once
CDR3: CASSGVGGLDEQFF
DNA: TGTGCCAGCAGTGGTGTTGGGGGGCTTGATGAGCAGTTCTTC

D: NA
V: TRBV6-5
J: TRBJ2-1
size: NA
CDR3: CASSYRPGSSYNEQFF
DNA: TGTGCCAGCAGTTACCGGCCGGGTTCCTCCTACAATGAGCAGTTCTTC

D: TRBD1
V: TRBV5-1
J: TRBJ2-2
size: NA
CDR3: CASSSTGQGAGELFF
DNA: TGCGCCAGCAGCTCTACGGGACAGGGCGCCGGGGAGCTGTTTTTT

D: NA
V: TRBV28
J: TRBJ1-5
size: NA
CDR3: CASSLLRGIENSNQPQHF
DNA: TGTGCCAGCAGTTTATTACGGGGGATCGAGAATAGCAATCAGCCCCAGCATTTT

D: NA
V: TRBV29-1
J: TRBJ1-3
size: NA
CDR3: CSVVGTATPRGGNTIYF
DNA: TGCAGCGTTGTCGGGACGGCCACCCCTCGGGGAGGAAACACCATATATTTT

D: TRBD1
V: TRBV7-2
J: TRBJ2-1
size: NA
CDR3: CASSVRGQHNEQFF
DNA: TGTGCCAGCAGCGTACGGGGACAGCACAATGAGCAGTTCTTC

D: NA
V: TRBV28
J: TRBJ2-1
size: NA
CDR3: CAGGGSSYNEQFF
DNA: TGTGCCGGAGGAGGGAGTTCCTACAATGAGCAGTTCTTC

D: NA
V: TRBV20-1
J: TRBJ1-1
size: NA
CDR3: CSASLNTEAFF
DNA: TGCAGTGCTAGCTTGAACACTGAAGCTTTCTTT

D: NA
V: TRBV19
J: TRBJ1-5
size: few
CDR3: CASTLPPDQPQHF
DNA: TGTGCCAGTACTTTACCCCCCGATCAGCCCCAGCATTTT

D: TRBD2
V: TRBV6-1
J: TRBJ2-3
size: NA
CDR3: CASSEAAGGTDTQYF
DNA: TGTGCCAGCAGTGAAGCAGCGGGAGGCACAGATACGCAGTATTTT

D: NA
V: TRBV16
J: TRBJ1-1
size: NA
CDR3: CASSQSERAFF
DNA: TGTGCCAGCAGCCAATCGGAGAGAGCTTTCTTT

D: NA
V: TRBV29-1
J: TRBJ1-1
size: NA
CDR3: CSGIELLNTEAFF
DNA: TGCAGTGGTATCGAGCTCTTGAACACTGAAGCTTTCTTT

D: TRBD2
V: TRBV11-2
J: TRBJ2-5
size: NA
CDR3: CASSFGVLAGEETQYF
DNA: TGTGCCAGCAGCTTTGGGGTACTAGCGGGAGAAGAGACCCAGTACTTC

D: NA
V: TRBV7-9
J: TRBJ2-7
size: NA
CDR3: CASSSDWGDEQYF
DNA: TGTGCCAGCAGCTCGGACTGGGGCGACGAGCAGTACTTC

D: NA
V: TRBV5-4
J: TRBJ2-1
size: NA
CDR3: CASSSRKGSGEQFF
DNA: TGTGCCAGCAGCTCCAGGAAGGGTAGCGGTGAGCAGTTCTTC

D: NA
V: TRBV9
J: TRBJ1-1
size: NA
CDR3: CASSVGSEGATEAFF
DNA: TGTGCCAGCAGCGTGGGGAGTGAAGGGGCCACTGAAGCTTTCTTT

D: NA
V: TRBV6-5
J: TRBJ1-2
size: NA
CDR3: CASSSPDSGYGYTF
DNA: TGTGCCAGCAGTTCACCCGATAGCGGGTATGGCTACACCTTC

D: TRBD1
V: TRBV7-9
J: TRBJ2-7
size: NA
CDR3: CASGVGQGLYEQYF
DNA: TGTGCCAGCGGGGTGGGACAGGGACTCTACGAGCAGTACTTC

D: TRBD1
V: TRBV5-1
J: TRBJ2-1
size: NA
CDR3: CASSAQGARNEQFF
DNA: TGCGCCAGCAGCGCCCAGGGGGCGCGGAATGAGCAGTTCTTC

D: TRBD1
V: TRBV7-2
J: TRBJ1-5
size: few
CDR3: CASRPQDRPGQPQHF
DNA: TGTGCCAGCAGACCCCAGGACAGGCCCGGTCAGCCCCAGCATTTT

D: TRBD1
V: TRBV28
J: TRBJ1-4
size: NA
CDR3: CASSETGLTNEKLFF
DNA: TGTGCCAGCAGTGAGACAGGGCTAACTAATGAAAAACTGTTTTTT

D: NA
V: TRBV27
J: TRBJ1-2
size: NA
CDR3: CASSSPSAGNYGYTF
DNA: TGTGCCAGCAGTTCCCCCTCCGCTGGGAACTATGGCTACACCTTC

D: TRBD2
V: TRBV28
J: TRBJ2-7
size: NA
CDR3: CASSLSAGISYEQYF
DNA: TGTGCCAGCAGTTTATCAGCGGGAATTTCCTACGAGCAGTACTTC

D: NA
V: TRBV14
J: TRBJ2-6
size: once
CDR3: CASSQDGTGANVLTF
DNA: TGTGCCAGCAGCCAAGATGGTACCGGGGCCAACGTCCTGACTTTC

D: NA
V: TRBV19
J: TRBJ2-6
size: NA
CDR3: CASSSLTSSGANVLTF
DNA: TGTGCCAGTAGTTCTCTAACCAGCTCTGGGGCCAACGTCCTGACTTTC

D: NA
V: TRBV19
J: TRBJ2-7
size: NA
CDR3: CASSPRVVEYEQYF
DNA: TGTGCCAGTAGTCCTCGAGTTGTCGAATACGAGCAGTACTTC

D: TRBD1
V: TRBV7-6
J: TRBJ2-5
size: NA
CDR3: CASSPFWDRLETQYF
DNA: TGTGCCAGCAGCCCATTTTGGGACAGGTTGGAGACCCAGTACTTC

D: NA
V: TRBV5-4
J: TRBJ2-2
size: NA
CDR3: CASSPGSVNTGELFF
DNA: TGTGCCAGCAGTCCAGGGTCGGTAAACACCGGGGAGCTGTTTTTT

D: TRBD2
V: TRBV4-2
J: TRBJ2-7
size: NA
CDR3: CASSQGALGTSGGYEQYF
DNA: TGTGCCAGCAGCCAAGGGGCCCTGGGGACTAGCGGAGGATACGAGCAGTACTTC

D: NA
V: TRBV5-8
J: TRBJ1-4
size: NA
CDR3: CASSSGQLSATNEKLFF
DNA: TGTGCCAGCAGCTCCGGTCAGCTGAGTGCAACTAATGAAAAACTGTTTTTT

D: NA
V: TRBV28
J: TRBJ1-6
size: NA
CDR3: CASSSPGGVRNSPLHF
DNA: TGTGCCAGCAGTAGCCCCGGAGGAGTTCGCAATTCACCCCTCCACTTT

D: NA
V: TRBV10-3
J: TRBJ2-5
size: NA
CDR3: CAIRNQETQYF
DNA: TGTGCCATCAGGAACCAAGAGACCCAGTACTTC

D: TRBD1
V: TRBV29-1
J: TRBJ2-1
size: NA
CDR3: CSVNPTGSEEQFF
DNA: TGCAGCGTTAACCCGACAGGGTCGGAGGAGCAGTTCTTC